The entry that follows covers one T cell receptor (beta chain) sequence. The CDR3 sequence is 16 residues long. In germline, CDR1 is LGHDT, CDR2 YNNKEL (reference sequence). The V gene end was trimmed by 3 bases and the J gene end by 4 bases; junction bases not matched to a gene: 9. This record belongs to a study of blood T cell repertoires in COVID-19. Here immunoSEQ multiplex PCR was the method, and the copy in TCRdb shows in-frame clones only, minus some. The sample gives under 400,000 clones, 90% of which show up once; 2.9% is in the top ten. The chain has TRBV3-1 (or the pseudogene TRBV3-2) and TRBJ2-7; 10 nucleotides align to TRBD1. Sequencing input: peripheral blood. The sequence derives from a woman aged 30 to 39 with COVID-19, enrolled during active disease. The CDR3 spells CASSQEGQGFGYEQYF. The CDR3, as DNA: TGTGCCAGCAGCCAGGAGGGACAGGGGTTTGGGTACGAGCAGTACTTC.